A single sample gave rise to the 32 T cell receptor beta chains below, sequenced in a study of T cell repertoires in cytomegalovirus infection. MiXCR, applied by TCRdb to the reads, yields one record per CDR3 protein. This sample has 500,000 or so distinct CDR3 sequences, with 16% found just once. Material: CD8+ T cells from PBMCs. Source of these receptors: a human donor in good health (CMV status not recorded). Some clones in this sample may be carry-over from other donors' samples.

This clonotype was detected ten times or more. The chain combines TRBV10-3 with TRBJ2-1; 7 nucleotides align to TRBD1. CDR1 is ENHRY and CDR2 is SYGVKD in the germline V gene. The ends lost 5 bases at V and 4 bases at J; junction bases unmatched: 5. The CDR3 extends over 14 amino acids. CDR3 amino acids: CAISLRQGYNEQFF. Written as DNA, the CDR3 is TGTGCCATCAGTCTTCGACAGGGATACAATGAGCAGTTCTTC.

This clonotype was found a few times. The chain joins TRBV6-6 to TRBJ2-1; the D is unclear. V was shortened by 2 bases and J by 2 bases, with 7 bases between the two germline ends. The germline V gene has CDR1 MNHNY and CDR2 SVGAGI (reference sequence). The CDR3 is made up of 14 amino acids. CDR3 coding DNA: TGTGCCAGCAGTTACCTTGACACCTACAATGAGCAGTTCTTC. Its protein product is CASSYLDTYNEQFF.

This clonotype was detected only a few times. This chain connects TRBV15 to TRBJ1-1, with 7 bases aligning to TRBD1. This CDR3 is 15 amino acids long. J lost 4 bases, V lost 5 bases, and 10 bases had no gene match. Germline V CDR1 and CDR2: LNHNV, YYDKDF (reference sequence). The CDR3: CATSEEQGMPTEAFF. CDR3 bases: TGTGCCACCAGCGAAGAACAGGGGATGCCCACTGAAGCTTTCTTT.

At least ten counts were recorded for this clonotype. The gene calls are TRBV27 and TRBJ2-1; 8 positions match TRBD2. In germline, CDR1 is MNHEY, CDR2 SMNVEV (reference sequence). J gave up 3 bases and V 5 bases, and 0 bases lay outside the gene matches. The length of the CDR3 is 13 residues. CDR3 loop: CASSGTSYNEQFF. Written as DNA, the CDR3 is TGTGCCAGCAGTGGGACTAGCTACAATGAGCAGTTCTTC.

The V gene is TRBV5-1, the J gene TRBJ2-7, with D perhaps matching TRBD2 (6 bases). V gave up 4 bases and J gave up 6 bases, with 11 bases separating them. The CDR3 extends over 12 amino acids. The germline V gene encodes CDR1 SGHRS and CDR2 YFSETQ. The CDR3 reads CASSTGAIEQYF. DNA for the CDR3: TGCGCCAGCAGCACGGGAGCTATCGAGCAGTACTTC.

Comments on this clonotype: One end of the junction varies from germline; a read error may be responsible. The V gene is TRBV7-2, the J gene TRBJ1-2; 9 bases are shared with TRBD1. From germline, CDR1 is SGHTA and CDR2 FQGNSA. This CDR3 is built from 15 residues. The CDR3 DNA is TGTGCCAGCAGCTTACAGGACAGGGGTTACTATGTCTACAGCTTC. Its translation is CASSLQDRGYYVYSF.

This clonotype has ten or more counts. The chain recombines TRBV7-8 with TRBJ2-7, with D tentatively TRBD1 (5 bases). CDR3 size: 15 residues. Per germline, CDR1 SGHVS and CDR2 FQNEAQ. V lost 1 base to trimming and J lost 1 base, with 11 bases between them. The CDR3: CASSLEQGRSYEQYF. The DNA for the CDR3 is TGTGCCAGCAGCTTAGAGCAGGGAAGATCCTACGAGCAGTACTTC.

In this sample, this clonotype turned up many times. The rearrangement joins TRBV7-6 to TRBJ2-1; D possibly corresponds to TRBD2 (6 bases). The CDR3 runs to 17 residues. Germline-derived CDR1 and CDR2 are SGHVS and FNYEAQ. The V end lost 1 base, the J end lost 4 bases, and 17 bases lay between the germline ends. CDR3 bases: TGTGCCAGCAGCTTAGGATCCAGCGGAGGGTGGTACAATGAGCAGTTCTTC. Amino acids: CASSLGSSGGWYNEQFF.

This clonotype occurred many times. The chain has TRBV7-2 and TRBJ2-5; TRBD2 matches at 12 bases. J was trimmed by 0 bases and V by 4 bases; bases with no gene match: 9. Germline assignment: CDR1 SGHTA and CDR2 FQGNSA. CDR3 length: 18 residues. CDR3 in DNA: TGTGCCAGCAGCTCCGGCACTAGCGGGGGGCCGTACCAAGAGACCCAGTACTTC. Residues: CASSSGTSGGPYQETQYF.

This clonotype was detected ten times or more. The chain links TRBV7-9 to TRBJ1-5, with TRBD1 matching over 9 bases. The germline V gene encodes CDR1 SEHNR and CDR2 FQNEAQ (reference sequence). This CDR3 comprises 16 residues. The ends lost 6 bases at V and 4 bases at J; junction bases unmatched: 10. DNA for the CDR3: TGTGCCAGCAGTCCTGCTACAGGGGGCCGTAATCAGCCCCAGCATTTT. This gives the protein CASSPATGGRNQPQHF.

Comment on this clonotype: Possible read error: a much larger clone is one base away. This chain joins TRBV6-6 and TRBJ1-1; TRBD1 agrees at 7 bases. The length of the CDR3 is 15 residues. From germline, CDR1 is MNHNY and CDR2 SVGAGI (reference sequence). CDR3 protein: CASSYSGTANTEALF. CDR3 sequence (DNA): TGTGCCAGCAGTTACTCAGGGACAGCGAACACTGAAGCTTTATTT.

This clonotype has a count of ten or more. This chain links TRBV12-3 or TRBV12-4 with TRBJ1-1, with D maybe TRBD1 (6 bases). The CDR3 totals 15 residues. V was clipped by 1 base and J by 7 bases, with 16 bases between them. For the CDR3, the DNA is TGTGCCAGCAGTTTAGGTGGAGGGGGTACAGTTGAAGCTTTCTTT. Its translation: CASSLGGGGTVEAFF.

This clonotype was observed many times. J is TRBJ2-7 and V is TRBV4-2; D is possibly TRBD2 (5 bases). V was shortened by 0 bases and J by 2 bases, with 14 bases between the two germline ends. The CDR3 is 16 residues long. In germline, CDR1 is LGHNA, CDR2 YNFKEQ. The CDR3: CASSQERETEAYEQYF. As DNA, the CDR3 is TGTGCCAGCAGCCAAGAGAGGGAGACGGAGGCCTACGAGCAGTACTTC.

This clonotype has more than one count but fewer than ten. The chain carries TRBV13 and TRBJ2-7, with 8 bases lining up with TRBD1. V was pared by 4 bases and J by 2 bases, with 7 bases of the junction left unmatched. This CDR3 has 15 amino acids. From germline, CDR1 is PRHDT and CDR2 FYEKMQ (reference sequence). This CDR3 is CASSSRTGYAYEQYF. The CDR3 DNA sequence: TGTGCCAGCAGCTCAAGGACAGGGTACGCCTACGAGCAGTACTTC.

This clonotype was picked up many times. CDR3 in DNA: TGTGCCAGCAGTTCGGGACTTCTCGGCTACGAGCAGTACTTC. Translated: CASSSGLLGYEQYF. The chain combines TRBV28 with TRBJ2-7; weak D call: TRBD2 (6 bases). Germline V gene data show CDR1 as MDHEN and CDR2 as SYDVKM. CDR3 length: 14 residues. Trimming took 4 bases from V and 3 from J, leaving 13 bases between them.

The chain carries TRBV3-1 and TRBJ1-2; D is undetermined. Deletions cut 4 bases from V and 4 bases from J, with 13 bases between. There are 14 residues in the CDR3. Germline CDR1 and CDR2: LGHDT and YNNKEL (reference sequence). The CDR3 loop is CASSPHSGIYGYTF. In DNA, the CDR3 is TGTGCCAGCAGCCCCCATTCAGGAATCTATGGCTACACCTTC.

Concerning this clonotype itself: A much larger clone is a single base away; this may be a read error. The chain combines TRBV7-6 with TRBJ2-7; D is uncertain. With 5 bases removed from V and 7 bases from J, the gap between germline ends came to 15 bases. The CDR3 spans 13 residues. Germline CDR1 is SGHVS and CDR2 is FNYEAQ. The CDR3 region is CASSPGWGREQYF. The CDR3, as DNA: TGTGCCAGCAGCCCGGGCTGGGGAAGGGAGCAGTACTTC.

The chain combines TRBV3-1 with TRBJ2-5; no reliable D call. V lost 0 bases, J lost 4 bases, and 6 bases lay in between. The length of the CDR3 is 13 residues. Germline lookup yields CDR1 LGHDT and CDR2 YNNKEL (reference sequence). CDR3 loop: CASSQENRETQYF. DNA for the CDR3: TGTGCCAGCAGCCAAGAGAATCGAGAGACCCAGTACTTC.

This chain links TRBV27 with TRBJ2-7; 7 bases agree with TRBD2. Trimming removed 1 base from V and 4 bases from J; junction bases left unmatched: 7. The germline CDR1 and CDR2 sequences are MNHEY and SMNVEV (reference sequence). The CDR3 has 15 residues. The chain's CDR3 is CASSLYGGLRYEQYF. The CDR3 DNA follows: TGTGCCAGCAGTTTATACGGGGGGTTAAGGTACGAGCAGTACTTC.

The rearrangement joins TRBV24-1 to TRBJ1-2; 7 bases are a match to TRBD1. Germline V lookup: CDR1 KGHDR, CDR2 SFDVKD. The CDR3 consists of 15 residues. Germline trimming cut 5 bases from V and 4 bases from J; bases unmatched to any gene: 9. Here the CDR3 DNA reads TGTGCCACCAGTGGTCCGACAGGGCCGTTCTATGGCTACACCTTC. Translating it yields CATSGPTGPFYGYTF.

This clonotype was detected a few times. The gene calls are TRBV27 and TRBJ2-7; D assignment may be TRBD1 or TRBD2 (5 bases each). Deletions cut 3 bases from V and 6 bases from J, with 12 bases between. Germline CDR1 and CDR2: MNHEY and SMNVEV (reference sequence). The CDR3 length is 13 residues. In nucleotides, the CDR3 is TGTGCCAGCAGTTTTGGTCCAGGGAGCGAGCAGTACTTC. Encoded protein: CASSFGPGSEQYF.

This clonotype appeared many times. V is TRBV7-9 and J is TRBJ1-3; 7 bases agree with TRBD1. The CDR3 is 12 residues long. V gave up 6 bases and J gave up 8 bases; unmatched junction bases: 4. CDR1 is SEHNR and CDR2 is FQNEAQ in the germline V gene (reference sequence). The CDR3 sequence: CASRAGGYTIYF. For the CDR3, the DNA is TGTGCCAGCAGAGCAGGGGGATACACCATATATTTT.

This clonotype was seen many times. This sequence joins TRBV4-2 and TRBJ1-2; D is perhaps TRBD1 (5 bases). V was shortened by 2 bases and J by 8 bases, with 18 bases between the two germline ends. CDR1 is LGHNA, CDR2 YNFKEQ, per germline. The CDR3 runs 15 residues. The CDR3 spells CASSQTQGSLLGYTF. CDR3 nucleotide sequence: TGTGCCAGCAGCCAAACCCAGGGAAGTCTTTTGGGCTACACCTTC.

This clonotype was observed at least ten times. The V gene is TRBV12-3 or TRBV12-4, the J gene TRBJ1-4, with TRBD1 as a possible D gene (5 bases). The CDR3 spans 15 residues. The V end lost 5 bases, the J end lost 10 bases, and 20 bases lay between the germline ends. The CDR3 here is CASSTPGGGARKLFF. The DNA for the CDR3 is TGTGCCAGCAGTACCCCGGGGGGGGGAGCGAGAAAACTGTTTTTT.

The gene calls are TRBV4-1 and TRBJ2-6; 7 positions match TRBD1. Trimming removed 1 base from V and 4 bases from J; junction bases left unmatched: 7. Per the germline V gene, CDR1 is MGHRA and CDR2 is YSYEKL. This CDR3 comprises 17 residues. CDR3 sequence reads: CASSQGLQGWGANVLTF. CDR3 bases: TGCGCCAGCAGCCAAGGGCTACAGGGGTGGGGGGCCAACGTCCTGACTTTC.

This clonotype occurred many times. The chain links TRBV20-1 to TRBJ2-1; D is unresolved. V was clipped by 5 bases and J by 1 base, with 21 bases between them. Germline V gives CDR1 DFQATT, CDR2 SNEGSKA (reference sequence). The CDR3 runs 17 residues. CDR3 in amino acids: CSAGVMESHLSYNEQFF. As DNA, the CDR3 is TGCAGTGCTGGGGTAATGGAAAGTCATTTGTCCTACAATGAGCAGTTCTTC.

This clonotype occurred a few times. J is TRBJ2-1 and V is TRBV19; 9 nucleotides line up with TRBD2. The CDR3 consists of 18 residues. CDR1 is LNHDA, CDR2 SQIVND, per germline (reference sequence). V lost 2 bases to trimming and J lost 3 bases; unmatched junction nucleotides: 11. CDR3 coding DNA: TGTGCCAGTAGTATAAGGTCCGTAGCGGGAGATTTCTACAATGAGCAGTTCTTC. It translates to CASSIRSVAGDFYNEQFF.

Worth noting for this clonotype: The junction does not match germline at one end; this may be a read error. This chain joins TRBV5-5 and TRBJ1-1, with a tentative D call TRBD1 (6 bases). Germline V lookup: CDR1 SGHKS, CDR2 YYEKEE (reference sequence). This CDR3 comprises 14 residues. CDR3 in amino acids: CASSYSTGWTEALF. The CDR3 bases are TGTGCCAGCAGCTACTCTACAGGGTGGACTGAAGCTTTGTTT.

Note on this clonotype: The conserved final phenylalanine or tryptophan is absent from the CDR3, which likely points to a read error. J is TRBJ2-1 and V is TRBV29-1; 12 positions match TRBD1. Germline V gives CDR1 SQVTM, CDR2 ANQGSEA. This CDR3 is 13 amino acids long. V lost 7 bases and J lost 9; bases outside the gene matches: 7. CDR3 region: CSESGTGGFEQFL. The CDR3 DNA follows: TGCAGCGAGTCCGGGACAGGGGGCTTTGAGCAGTTCTTA.

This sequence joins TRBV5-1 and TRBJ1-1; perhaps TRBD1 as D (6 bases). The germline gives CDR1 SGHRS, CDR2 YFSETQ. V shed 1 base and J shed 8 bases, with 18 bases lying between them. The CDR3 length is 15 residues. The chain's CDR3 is CASSLSSRQADEAFF. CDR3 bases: TGCGCCAGCAGCTTGTCTAGCCGACAGGCTGACGAAGCTTTCTTT.

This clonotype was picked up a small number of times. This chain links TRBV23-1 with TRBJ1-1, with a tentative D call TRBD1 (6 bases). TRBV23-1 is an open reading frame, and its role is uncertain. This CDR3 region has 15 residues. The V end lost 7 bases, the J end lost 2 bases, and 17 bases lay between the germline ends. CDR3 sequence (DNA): TGCGCCAGCACCCCTGGGGGGACAACTAACACTGAAGCTTTCTTT. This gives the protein CASTPGGTTNTEAFF.

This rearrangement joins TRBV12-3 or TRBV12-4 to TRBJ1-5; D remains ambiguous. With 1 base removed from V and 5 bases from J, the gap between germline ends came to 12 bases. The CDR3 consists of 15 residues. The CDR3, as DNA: TGTGCCAGCAGTTTAGGCCGAATCGGTCATCAGCCCCAGCATTTT. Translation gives CASSLGRIGHQPQHF.